This T cell receptor (beta chain) was retrieved from a study of shared clonotypes between healthy human individuals. The method was immunoSEQ multiplex PCR; TCRdb's version includes in-frame clones alone and lacks a portion of them. The repertoire has around 940,000 clones, about 80% of them found once; the top ten carry about 1.5%. On this clone itself: The junction and the germline gene differ at one end; a read error may be behind it.

The germline V gene has CDR1 MNHNS and CDR2 SASEGT. This CDR3 has 12 amino acids. The receptor comes from a man younger than 35 in good health. The chain employs TRBV6-1 and TRBJ1-6; a weak D match, TRBD1 (5 bases). Sequences were obtained from memory CD4+ T cells sorted from blood. The subset was: CD45RA-negative fraction. The CDR3 DNA reads TGTGCCAGCAGTGAAGGAGTAGGACAACCTTACTTT. Translation: CASSEGVGQPYF.